The table lists the clone carrying this T cell receptor beta chain with a count of one. Its antigen is currently unknown. Every isolated RNA sample was fully reverse transcribed, so sequencing captured expressed TCRB transcripts. Method: immunoSEQ multiplex PCR; TCRdb's copy keeps in-frame clones and lacks some. The sample carries some 170,000 clones, 63% recorded once. Sorted CD4+ subsets: naive, central memory, regulatory, stem cell-like memory (CD45RO/CCR7/CD25/CD127/CD95/CD27 panel). The sample originates from a study of beta chain features in type 1 diabetes. About the study: Analysis included 95 million to 140 million sorted cells drawn from all samples. General study points: A definitive answer on HLA type influencing TCRB rearrangement was not reached here. Healthy donors had naive, central memory and Treg TCRB repertoires that appeared less similar than those seen among patients. Shorter TCRB CDR3s, moderately but significantly so, marked every one of the four CD4+ subsets in Type 1 diabetes patients.

The sequence was obtained from a man aged 25-45 years with type 1 diabetes. The sample comprised naive CD4+ T cells from blood.

DNA for the CDR3: TGTGCCAGCATGGGATCCGGGTCTAACTATGGCTACACCTTC. It is translated as CASMGSGSNYGYTF. The genes are TRBV6-6 and TRBJ1-2; D not resolved. The length of the CDR3 is 14 residues. The germline gives CDR1 MNHNY, CDR2 SVGAGI (reference sequence). V was trimmed by 7 bases and J by 0 bases, leaving 12 bases between them.